Detailed here is one T cell receptor beta chain. Its antigen is unknown. The data were produced by immunoSEQ multiplex PCR, yet TCRdb's version contains in-frame clones alone and is incomplete. Altogether some 110,000 clones are present, almost 95% being singletons, with the ten largest covering 1.6%. The sample is drawn from a study of T cell responses to AZD1222 COVID-19 vaccine. Findings and limits, study-wide: Reportedly, close to half of spike-specific TCRs are directed against unmutated variant regions. Scientists sampled the repertoires only once the peak T cell response had passed. Just a handful of AZD1222 recipients were seropositive at baseline.

The germline gives CDR1 LNHNV, CDR2 YYDKDF (reference sequence). The V gene end was trimmed by 8 bases and the J gene end by 4 bases; junction bases not matched to a gene: 14. CDR3 length: 16 residues. The source was peripheral blood, collected 28 days after the second AZD1222 dose. This chain connects TRBV15 to TRBJ2-5, with 9 nucleotides matching TRBD1. The source of this sequence is an adult who received the AZD1222 COVID-19 vaccine. The CDR3 here is CATQQGARTERETQYF. Here the CDR3 DNA reads TGTGCCACCCAACAGGGGGCAAGGACAGAAAGAGAGACCCAGTACTTC.